Each of the 11 T cell receptor beta chains below was sequenced from the same sample in a study of shared clonotypes between healthy human individuals. The repertoire was sequenced with immunoSEQ multiplex PCR; TCRdb's copy has only in-frame clones and lacks some. The sample lists about 460,000 clones, around 77% seen once, with around 11% in the top ten. Material for sequencing was PBMCs. All receptors come from a woman aged 40 to 50 in good health. Some clones in this sample may be carry-over from other donors' samples.

This sequence joins TRBV5-1 and TRBJ2-1; possibly TRBD2 for D (5 bases). Germline lookup yields CDR1 SGHRS and CDR2 YFSETQ. This CDR3 spans 13 amino acids. Trimming left V 0 bases short and J 7 bases short, with 8 bases between. The CDR3 region has the DNA TGCGCCAGCAGCTTGGGATCGGGGAATGAGCAGTTCTTC. This gives the protein CASSLGSGNEQFF.

The chain couples TRBV7-3 to TRBJ1-1; D ambiguous. Germline V gene lookup returns CDR1 SGHTA and CDR2 FQGTGA. This CDR3 spans 14 amino acids. Trimming left V 2 bases short and J 0 bases short, with 7 bases between. The CDR3: CASSLSPMNTEAFF. The CDR3 nucleotides are TGTGCCAGCAGCTTATCGCCTATGAACACTGAAGCTTTCTTT.

As concerns this clone: A much larger clone lies a single base off, so this may be a read error. The chain is built from TRBV9 and TRBJ2-7, with 10 bases that match TRBD2. Germline V gene sequence: CDR1 SGDLS, CDR2 YYNGEE. The CDR3 is 15 amino acids. Here the CDR3 reads CASSPTSGQRGERYF. For the CDR3, the DNA is TGTGCCAGCAGCCCGACTAGCGGGCAACGGGGCGAGCGGTACTTC.

V usage is TRBV5-6 and J usage is TRBJ2-3, with a possible D match to TRBD1 (6 bases). Germline V gives CDR1 SGHDT, CDR2 YYEEEE. The CDR3 has 14 amino acids. V lost 3 bases and J 3 bases, leaving 11 bases between the germline ends. CDR3 amino acids: CASSSPTGTDTQYF. DNA of the CDR3: TGTGCCAGCAGCTCCCCGACAGGAACAGATACGCAGTATTTT.

V and J are TRBV18 and TRBJ2-7; TRBD1 matches at 10 bases. Germline-derived CDR1 and CDR2 are KGHSH and LQKENI. J lost 5 bases, V lost 3 bases, and 7 bases had no gene match. The CDR3 is made up of 15 amino acids. CDR3 in DNA: TGTGCCAGCTCACCCGGGACAGGGGTCCCCAACGAGCAGTACTTC. Protein product: CASSPGTGVPNEQYF.

This clone was counted ten times or more. The V and J genes are TRBV30 and TRBJ2-2; D is undetermined. Trimming took off 1 base at V and 2 bases at J, with 8 bases between the two ends. The CDR3 runs to 14 residues. Looked up from germline, CDR1 is GTSNPN and CDR2 is SVGIG (reference sequence). CDR3: CAWSALSNTGELFF. For the CDR3, the DNA is TGTGCCTGGAGTGCACTTAGTAACACCGGGGAGCTGTTTTTT.

This clone showed up just once. This chain links TRBV19 with TRBJ2-7; D ambiguous. Deletions cut 1 base from V and 2 bases from J, with 12 bases between. The CDR3 is made up of 15 amino acids. Germline assignment: CDR1 LNHDA and CDR2 SQIVND (reference sequence). Here the CDR3 reads CASSIGGQSTYEQYF. As DNA, the CDR3 is TGTGCCAGTAGTATAGGGGGTCAGTCAACCTACGAGCAGTACTTC. The whole variable domain, remainder taken from reference TRBV19 and TRBJ2-7, is DGGITQSPKYLFRKEGQNVTLSCEQNLNHDAMYWYRQDPGQGLRLIYYSQIVNDFQKGDIAEGYSVSREKKESFPLTVTSAQKNPTAFYLCASSIGGQSTYEQYFGPGTRLTVT.

This CDR3 is CATSRGQGAQEQYF. The CDR3 DNA is TGTGCCACCAGCCGCGGACAGGGGGCTCAGGAGCAGTACTTC. The chain is built from TRBV15 and TRBJ2-7; TRBD1 matches at 11 bases. The CDR3 runs to 14 residues. J lost 7 bases, V lost 5 bases, and 7 bases had no gene match. Germline assignment: CDR1 LNHNV and CDR2 YYDKDF (reference sequence).

This clone was seen a single time. The genes are TRBV6-5 and TRBJ2-2, with a weak D call TRBD2 (6 bases). V was trimmed by 1 base and J by 2 bases, leaving 11 bases between them. The germline V gene encodes CDR1 MNHEY and CDR2 SVGAGI. The CDR3 has 16 residues. The CDR3 bases are TGTGCCAGCAGTTACTATTCCGGGAGTAACACCGGGGAGCTGTTTTTT. It is translated as CASSYYSGSNTGELFF.

In its sample, this clone was seen a few times. J is TRBJ2-1 and V is TRBV2, with D possibly TRBD2 on 6 matching bases. The CDR3 length is 13 residues. The V end lost 7 bases, the J end lost 6 bases, and 13 bases lay between the germline ends. In germline, CDR1 is SNHLY, CDR2 FYNNEI. CDR3 residues: CASTGVRSNEQFF. CDR3 DNA sequence: TGTGCCAGCACGGGAGTACGTAGCAATGAGCAGTTCTTC.

The chain is built from TRBV5-1 and TRBJ2-1, with D possibly TRBD1 on 6 matching bases. CDR1 SGHRS and CDR2 YFSETQ come from the germline V gene. Trimming removed 5 bases at V and 1 base at J, with 16 bases between. This CDR3 region has 16 residues. This chain's CDR3 is CASREQGSLSYNEQFF. The CDR3 nucleotides are TGCGCCAGCAGAGAGCAGGGGTCACTATCCTACAATGAGCAGTTCTTC. Full variable domain (remainder filled in from reference TRBV5-1 and TRBJ2-1): KAGVTQTPRYLIKTRGQQVTLSCSPISGHRSVSWYQQTPGQGLQFLFEYFSETQRNKGNFPGRFSGRQFSNSRSEMNVSTLELGDSALYLCASREQGSLSYNEQFFGPGTRLTVL.